These 13 T cell receptor beta chains originate from one sample sequenced in a study of shared clonotypes between healthy human individuals. Generated by immunoSEQ multiplex PCR, the TCRdb table keeps only in-frame clones and is missing some. The table records about 2,500,000 clones, more than 80% of them present only once. Sequenced sample: naive CD4+ T cells sorted from blood. This sample's subset: CD45RA+ positively selected. These receptors were collected from a man aged 18 to 35 in good health.

The V and J genes are TRBV12-5 and TRBJ2-1; 11 positions match TRBD2. Germline loops: CDR1 LGHNT, CDR2 FRNRAP. With V trimmed by 3 bases and J by 0 bases, 1 base remained unmatched. The CDR3 contains 16 residues. For the CDR3, the DNA is TGTGCTAGTGGTTTTACTAGCGGGAGCTCCTACAATGAGCAGTTCTTC. The encoded protein is CASGFTSGSSYNEQFF. Complete variable domain (other parts from reference TRBV12-5 and TRBJ2-1): DARVTQTPRHKVTEMGQEVTMRCQPILGHNTVFWYRQTMMQGLELLAYFRNRAPLDDSGMPKDRFSAEMPDATLATLKIQPSEPRDSAVYFCASGFTSGSSYNEQFFGPGTRLTVL.

The rearrangement joins TRBV5-4 to TRBJ2-7; 9 bases map to TRBD2. Germline trimming cut 1 base from V and 2 bases from J; bases unmatched to any gene: 4. The V gene's germline CDR1 is SGHNT and CDR2 YYREEE (reference sequence). The CDR3 spans 15 residues. The CDR3 sequence: CASSLRSGSPYEQYF. CDR3 DNA sequence: TGTGCCAGCAGCTTGCGTAGCGGGAGCCCCTACGAGCAGTACTTC.

This clone appeared once. The rearrangement uses TRBV18 and TRBJ2-7; 8 bases match TRBD1. The CDR3 spans 14 residues. Trimming took 9 bases from V and 4 from J; bases not matched to a gene: 11. CDR1 and CDR2 (germline): KGHSH, LQKENI. The CDR3 nucleotides are TGTGCCAGTTCGGCGGACAGGGCCAATTACGAGCAGTACTTC. Amino acids: CASSADRANYEQYF. The full variable domain, its missing parts supplied by reference TRBV18 and TRBJ2-7, is NAGVMQNPRHLVRRRGQEARLRCSPMKGHSHVYWYRQLPEEGLKFMVYLQKENIIDESGMPKERFSAEFPKEGPSILRIQQVVRGDSAAYFCASSADRANYEQYFGPGTRLTVT.

CDR3 amino acids: CASSSPPTDTQYF. CDR3 bases: TGTGCCAGCAGTTCCCCCCCCACAGATACGCAGTATTTT. This sequence joins TRBV27 and TRBJ2-3, with D unclear. Trimming cost V 4 bases and J 2 bases, with 7 bases left between them. Per germline, CDR1 MNHEY and CDR2 SMNVEV (reference sequence). This CDR3 has 13 amino acids.

The chain has TRBV10-3 and TRBJ2-3; 11 bases agree with TRBD2. The CDR3 has 14 residues. V trimming: 4 bases; J trimming: 10 bases; junction bases outside the gene matches: 7. Germline assignment: CDR1 ENHRY and CDR2 SYGVKD. The CDR3 sequence: CAISGLAGGEPQYF. The CDR3 DNA is TGTGCCATCAGTGGGTTAGCGGGAGGGGAGCCGCAGTATTTT.

The chain combines TRBV11-2 with TRBJ1-6; 10 bases align to TRBD1. The V gene's germline CDR1 is SGHAT and CDR2 FQNNGV. V trimming: 4 bases; J trimming: 1 base; junction bases outside the gene matches: 4. CDR3 length: 17 amino acids. The DNA of the CDR3 is TGTGCCAGCAGCTCCGGGACAGGGGCATCCTATAATTCACCCCTCCACTTT. It encodes CASSSGTGASYNSPLHF.

This chain links TRBV4-1 with TRBJ2-3; the D is unclear. Trimming removed 1 base from V and 8 bases from J, with 10 bases in between. Germline V CDR1 and CDR2: MGHRA, YSYEKL. The CDR3 has 13 residues. The CDR3 coding sequence is TGCGCCAGCAGCCAAGGGGATACGGGTACGCAGTATTTT. Amino acid sequence: CASSQGDTGTQYF.

V usage is TRBV7-6 and J usage is TRBJ2-2; a possible D gene is TRBD1 (6 bases). This CDR3 is 16 amino acids long. Germline V gives CDR1 SGHVS, CDR2 FNYEAQ. Trimming left V 4 bases short and J 1 base short, with 13 bases between. The CDR3 is CASSSLGTQNTGELFF. Written as DNA, the CDR3 is TGTGCCAGCAGCTCCCTCGGGACACAGAACACCGGGGAGCTGTTTTTT.

The V and J genes are TRBV14 and TRBJ2-5; 8 bases agree with TRBD2. This CDR3 is built from 15 residues. The germline gives CDR1 SGHDN, CDR2 FVKESK. V shed 1 base and J 2 bases; nucleotides not matched to a gene: 3. The CDR3 loop reads CASSQGKRGQETQYF. The DNA for the CDR3 is TGTGCCAGCAGCCAAGGCAAGCGGGGGCAAGAGACCCAGTACTTC. Filled out from reference TRBV14 and TRBJ2-5, the complete variable domain reads EAGVTQFPSHSVIEKGQTVTLRCDPISGHDNLYWYRRVMGKEIKFLLHFVKESKQDESGMPNNRFLAERTGGTYSTLKVQPAELEDSGVYFCASSQGKRGQETQYFGPGTRLLVL.

The chain couples TRBV6-1 to TRBJ1-4, with no clear D. The CDR3 is 15 amino acids. Germline CDR1 and CDR2: MNHNS and SASEGT. V was clipped by 4 bases and J by 8 bases, with 17 bases between them. CDR3 amino acids: CASSVGQEVGEKLFF. The CDR3 DNA is TGTGCCAGCAGTGTAGGGCAGGAGGTCGGAGAAAAACTGTTTTTT.

The chain has TRBV2 and TRBJ1-1; D unresolved. Germline V gene lookup returns CDR1 SNHLY and CDR2 FYNNEI. The germline V and J ends were trimmed by 4 bases and 1 base, with 10 bases remaining between them. The CDR3 has 14 residues. In nucleotides, the CDR3 is TGTGCCAGCAGTGGCACTTGGTGGAACACTGAAGCTTTCTTT. Translation: CASSGTWWNTEAFF. Complete variable domain (other parts from reference TRBV2 and TRBJ1-1): EPEVTQTPSHQVTQMGQEVILRCVPISNHLYFYWYRQILGQKVEFLVSFYNNEISEKSEIFDDQFSVERPDGSNFTLKIRSTKLEDSAMYFCASSGTWWNTEAFFGQGTRLTVV.

The chain is built from TRBV5-4 and TRBJ2-5; TRBD1 might be the D (6 bases). V was cut by 2 bases and J by 5 bases, with 13 bases left in between. CDR3 size: 14 residues. Germline-derived CDR1 and CDR2 are SGHNT and YYREEE (reference sequence). CDR3 DNA sequence: TGTGCCAGCAGCTTTGCAGGGGACGGGGAGACCCAGTACTTC. It encodes CASSFAGDGETQYF.

In the case of this clone: Sequence at one end of the junction differs from germline and may be a read error. This CDR3 is also generated by other DNA sequences in the sample. V usage is TRBV5-1 and J usage is TRBJ1-1; 7 bases are a match to TRBD1. Germline V gene lookup returns CDR1 SGHRS and CDR2 YFSETQ. The CDR3 has 15 amino acids. The DNA for the CDR3 is TGCGCCAGCAGCACCGGGGGACAGCTGAACACTGAGGCTTTCTTT. Translated, it gives CASSTGGQLNTEAFF.